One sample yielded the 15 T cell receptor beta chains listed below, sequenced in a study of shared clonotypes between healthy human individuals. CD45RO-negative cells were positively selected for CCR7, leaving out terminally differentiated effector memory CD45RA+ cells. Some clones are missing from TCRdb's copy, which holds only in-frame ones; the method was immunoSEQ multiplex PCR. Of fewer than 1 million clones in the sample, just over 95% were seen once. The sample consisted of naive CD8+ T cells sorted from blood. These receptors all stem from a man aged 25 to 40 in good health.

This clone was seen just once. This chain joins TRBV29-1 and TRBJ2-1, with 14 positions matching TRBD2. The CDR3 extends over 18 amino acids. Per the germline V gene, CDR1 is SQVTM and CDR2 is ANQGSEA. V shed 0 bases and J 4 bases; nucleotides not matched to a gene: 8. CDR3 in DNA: TGCAGCGTTGAAGACGGGACTAGCGGGAGAGGGGGATACAATGAGCAGTTCTTC. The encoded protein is CSVEDGTSGRGGYNEQFF.

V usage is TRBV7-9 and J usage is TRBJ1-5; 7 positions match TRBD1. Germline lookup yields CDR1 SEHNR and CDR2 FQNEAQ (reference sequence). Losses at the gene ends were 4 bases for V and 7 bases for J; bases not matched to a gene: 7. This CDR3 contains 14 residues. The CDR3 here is CASSSTGDRQPQHF. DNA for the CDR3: TGTGCCAGCAGCTCCACAGGGGATCGACAGCCCCAGCATTTT.

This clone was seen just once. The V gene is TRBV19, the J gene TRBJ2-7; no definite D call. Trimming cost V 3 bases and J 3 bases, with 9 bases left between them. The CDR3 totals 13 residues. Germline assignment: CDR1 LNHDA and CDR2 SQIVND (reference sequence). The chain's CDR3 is CASSITANYEQYF. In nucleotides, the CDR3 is TGTGCCAGTAGTATTACAGCGAACTACGAGCAGTACTTC.

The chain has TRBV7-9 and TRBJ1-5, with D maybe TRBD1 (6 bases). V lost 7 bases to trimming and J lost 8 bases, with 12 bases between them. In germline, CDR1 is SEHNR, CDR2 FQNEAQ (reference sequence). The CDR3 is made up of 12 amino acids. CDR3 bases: TGTGCCAGCACCGTAGGGGGGGAGCCCCAGCATTTT. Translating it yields CASTVGGEPQHF.

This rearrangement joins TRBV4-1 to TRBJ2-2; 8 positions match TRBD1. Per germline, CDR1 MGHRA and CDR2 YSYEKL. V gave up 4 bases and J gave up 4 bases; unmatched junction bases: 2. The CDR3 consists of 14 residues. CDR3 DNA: TGCGCCAGCAGCCTTCAGGGGGCCACCGGGGAGCTGTTTTTT. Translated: CASSLQGATGELFF.

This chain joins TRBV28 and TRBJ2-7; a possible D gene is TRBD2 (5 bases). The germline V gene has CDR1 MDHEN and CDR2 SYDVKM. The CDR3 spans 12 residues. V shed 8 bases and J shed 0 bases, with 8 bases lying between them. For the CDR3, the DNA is TGTGCCAGCGGGGAGACCTCCTACGAGCAGTACTTC. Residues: CASGETSYEQYF.

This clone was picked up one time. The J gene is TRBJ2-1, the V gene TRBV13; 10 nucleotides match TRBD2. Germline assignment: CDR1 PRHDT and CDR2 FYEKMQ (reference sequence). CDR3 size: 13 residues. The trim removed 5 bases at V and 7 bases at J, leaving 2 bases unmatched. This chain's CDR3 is CASSLGLANEQFF. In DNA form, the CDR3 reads TGTGCCAGCAGCCTGGGACTAGCGAATGAGCAGTTCTTC.

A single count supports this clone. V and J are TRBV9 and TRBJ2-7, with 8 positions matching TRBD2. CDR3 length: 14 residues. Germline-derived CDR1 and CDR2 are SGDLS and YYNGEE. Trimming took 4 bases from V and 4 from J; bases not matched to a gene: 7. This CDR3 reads CASSLGAGAYEQYF. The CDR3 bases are TGTGCCAGCAGCCTAGGAGCGGGAGCGTACGAGCAGTACTTC.

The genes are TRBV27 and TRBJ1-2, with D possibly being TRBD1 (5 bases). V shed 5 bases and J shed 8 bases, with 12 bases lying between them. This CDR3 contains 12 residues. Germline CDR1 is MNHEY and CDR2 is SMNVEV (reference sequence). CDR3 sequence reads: CASSAGLKGYTF. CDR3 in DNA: TGTGCCAGCAGTGCAGGGTTAAAAGGCTACACCTTC.

The CDR3 spells CASSYSSTGATEAFF. For the CDR3, the DNA is TGTGCCAGCAGTTACAGTTCGACAGGGGCCACTGAAGCTTTCTTT. This chain uses TRBV6-5 with TRBJ1-1; 8 positions match TRBD1. Germline CDR1 and CDR2: MNHEY and SVGAGI. V trimming: 2 bases; J trimming: 4 bases; junction bases outside the gene matches: 6. The CDR3 spans 15 residues.

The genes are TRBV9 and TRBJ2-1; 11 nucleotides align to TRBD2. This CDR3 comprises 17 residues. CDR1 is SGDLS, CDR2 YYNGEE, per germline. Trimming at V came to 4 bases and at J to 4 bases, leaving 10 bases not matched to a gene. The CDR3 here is CASSRTQTSGIYNEQFF. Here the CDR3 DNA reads TGTGCCAGCAGCCGCACTCAGACTAGCGGGATTTACAATGAGCAGTTCTTC. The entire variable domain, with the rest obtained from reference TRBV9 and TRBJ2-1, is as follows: DSGVTQTPKHLITATGQRVTLRCSPRSGDLSVYWYQQSLDQGLQFLIQYYNGEERAKGNILERFSAQQFPDLHSELNLSSLELGDSALYFCASSRTQTSGIYNEQFFGPGTRLTVL.

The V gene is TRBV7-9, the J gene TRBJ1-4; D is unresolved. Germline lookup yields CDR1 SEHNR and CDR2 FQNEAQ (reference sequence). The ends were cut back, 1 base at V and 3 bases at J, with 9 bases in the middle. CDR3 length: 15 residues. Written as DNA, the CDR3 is TGTGCCAGCAGCTTAGAGACGGTCTCTAATGAAAAACTGTTTTTT. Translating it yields CASSLETVSNEKLFF.

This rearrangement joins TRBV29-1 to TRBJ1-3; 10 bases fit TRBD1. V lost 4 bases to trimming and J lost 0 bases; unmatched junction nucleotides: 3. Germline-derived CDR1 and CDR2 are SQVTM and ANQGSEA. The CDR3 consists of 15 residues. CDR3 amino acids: CSVAGTGDSGNTIYF. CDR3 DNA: TGCAGCGTTGCCGGGACAGGGGACTCTGGAAACACCATATATTTT.

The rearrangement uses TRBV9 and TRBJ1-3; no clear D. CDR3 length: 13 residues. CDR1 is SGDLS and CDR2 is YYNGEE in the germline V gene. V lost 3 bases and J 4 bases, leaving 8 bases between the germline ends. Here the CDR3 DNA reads TGTGCCAGCAGCGGGTTAGAGGGAAACACCATATATTTT. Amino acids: CASSGLEGNTIYF.

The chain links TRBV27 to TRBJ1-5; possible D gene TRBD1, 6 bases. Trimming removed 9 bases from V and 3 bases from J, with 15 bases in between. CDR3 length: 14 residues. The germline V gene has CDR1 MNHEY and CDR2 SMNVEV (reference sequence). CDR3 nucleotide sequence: TGTGCCAGTGGACGCTCAGGGGCCAATCAGCCCCAGCATTTT. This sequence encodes CASGRSGANQPQHF.